This T cell receptor beta chain emerged from a study of CD8 T cells in ankylosing spondylitis. V was pared by 6 bases and J by 5 bases, with 14 bases between. This CDR3 has 14 residues. One entry per CDR3 protein results from TCRdb running MiXCR on the 5' RACE reads. Here the sample spans fewer than 250,000 distinct CDR3 sequences, about 10% being singletons. There are many counts of this clonotype. This clonotype was obtained from a male donor with ankylosing spondylitis or in good health (not recorded which). The material sequenced was blood, either unsorted or a sorted T cell fraction (not recorded which). The chain uses TRBV12-3 or TRBV12-4 and TRBJ1-5, with a possible D match to TRBD1 (6 bases). The CDR3 DNA is TGTGCCAGCAGCCGACGACAGGCTGATCAGCCCCAGCATTTT. Translated, it gives CASSRRQADQPQHF.